This passage covers 25 T cell receptor beta chains from one sample sequenced in a study of T cell repertoires in cytomegalovirus infection. No antigen is known for these receptors. TCRdb re-called the reads with MiXCR, one entry per CDR3 protein. The table includes about a million distinct CDR3 sequences, roughly 31% detected once. The sequencing used cultured CD8+ T cells from PBMCs, collected from culture after CMV antigen stimulation. All receptors come from a human donor in good health (CMV status not recorded). Some clones in this sample may be carry-over from other donors' samples.

This clonotype was counted only a few times. The V and J genes are TRBV19 and TRBJ1-1; possibly TRBD1 for D (6 bases). This CDR3 comprises 13 residues. Germline CDR1 is LNHDA and CDR2 is SQIVND (reference sequence). V dropped 5 bases and J dropped 3 bases, with 10 bases sitting between them. The CDR3 nucleotides are TGTGCCAGTAGTCGGACAGATTACACTGAAGCTTTCTTT. Amino acid sequence: CASSRTDYTEAFF.

This clonotype was counted only a few times. This sequence joins TRBV6-2 or TRBV6-3 and TRBJ1-6; no clear D gene. The CDR3 covers 17 residues. Deletions cut 2 bases from V and 4 bases from J, with 15 bases between. Germline CDR1 MNHEY, CDR2 SVGEGT. CDR3 sequence: CASSYNEGTRYNSPLHF. The CDR3 nucleotides are TGTGCCAGCAGTTACAACGAGGGAACGAGGTATAATTCACCCCTCCACTTT.

The gene calls are TRBV28 and TRBJ2-5; D gene unclear. Germline CDR1 reads MDHEN; CDR2 reads SYDVKM. V dropped 2 bases and J dropped 5 bases, with 12 bases sitting between them. The CDR3 runs 14 residues. The CDR3 loop is CASSLGTRGETQYF. In nucleotides, the CDR3 is TGTGCCAGCAGTTTAGGAACCAGAGGCGAGACCCAGTACTTC.

The V call is TRBV6-2 or TRBV6-3, the J call TRBJ2-7, with TRBD1 as a possible D gene (7 bases). The V end was cut by 7 bases, the J end by 3 bases, with 13 bases between. CDR1 and CDR2 from the germline V gene are MNHEY and SVGEGT. The CDR3 runs to 13 residues. This CDR3 reads CASKGGQHYEQYV. The DNA for the CDR3 is TGTGCCAGCAAGGGGGGACAGCACTACGAGCAGTACGTC.

This clonotype was observed a handful of times. CDR3 in amino acids: CASSYRESYEQYV. The CDR3 DNA reads as TGTGCCAGCAGCTACAGGGAGTCCTACGAGCAGTACGTC. The V gene is TRBV7-9, the J gene TRBJ2-7, with a possible D match to TRBD1 (6 bases). This CDR3 has 13 residues. The V end was cut by 4 bases, the J end by 1 base, with 8 bases between. Germline V lookup: CDR1 SEHNR, CDR2 FQNEAQ (reference sequence).

The chain recombines TRBV20-1 with TRBJ1-5; unclear D gene. This CDR3 is 13 amino acids long. Trimming left V 0 bases short and J 7 bases short, with 10 bases between. Germline V gene data show CDR1 as DFQATT and CDR2 as SNEGSKA (reference sequence). CDR3 sequence reads: CSAREEGRQPQHF. As DNA, the CDR3 is TGCAGTGCTAGAGAGGAAGGAAGGCAGCCCCAGCATTTT.

V usage is TRBV9 and J usage is TRBJ2-1; D unclear. V was cut by 4 bases and J by 2 bases, with 10 bases left in between. Germline V gene data show CDR1 as SGDLS and CDR2 as YYNGEE. This CDR3 contains 14 residues. In nucleotides, the CDR3 is TGTGCCAGCAGCCCTCAGGATACCTACAATGAGCAGTTCTTC. This gives the protein CASSPQDTYNEQFF.

This clonotype was counted once. The CDR3 DNA sequence: TGTGCCAGCAGTCCTTTCACTGGATGGGATGGTGGCAAAAACATTCAGTACTTC. Its protein product is CASSPFTGWDGGKNIQYF. The V and J genes are TRBV6-1 and TRBJ2-4; D gene ambiguous. This CDR3 has 18 residues. CDR1 is MNHNS and CDR2 is SASEGT in the germline V gene. Trimming removed 5 bases at V and 3 bases at J, with 23 bases between.

This clonotype appeared once. The chain employs TRBV7-9 and TRBJ2-2; the D is unclear. The CDR3 totals 14 residues. V lost 4 bases to trimming and J lost 7 bases, with 13 bases between them. CDR1 is SEHNR and CDR2 is FQNEAQ in the germline V gene (reference sequence). CDR3 in amino acids: CASSSPRADGELFF. CDR3 DNA: TGTGCCAGCAGCTCCCCTAGGGCTGACGGGGAGCTGTTTTTT.

This clonotype turned up a few times. The chain couples TRBV4-2 to TRBJ2-1; 11 bases fit TRBD2. Germline CDR1 LGHNA, CDR2 YNFKEQ. The ends lost 0 bases at V and 8 bases at J; junction bases unmatched: 18. This CDR3 has 20 residues. Here the CDR3 reads CASSQDRGTSGGPTAHEQFF. The CDR3 coding sequence is TGTGCCAGCAGCCAAGATAGAGGTACTAGCGGGGGACCAACGGCGCATGAGCAGTTCTTC.

The rearrangement uses TRBV14 and TRBJ2-7, with D perhaps matching TRBD1 or TRBD2 (5 bases each). The ends were cut back, 1 base at V and 6 bases at J, with 10 bases in the middle. The germline V gene has CDR1 SGHDN and CDR2 FVKESK. The CDR3 extends over 13 amino acids. The CDR3 region has the DNA TGTGCCAGCAGCCAAGCATCGGGGACCGAGCAGTACGTC. Protein sequence: CASSQASGTEQYV.

The rearrangement uses TRBV24-1 and TRBJ2-1; D is possibly TRBD1 or TRBD2 (5 bases each). This CDR3 is built from 13 residues. Between the trimmed V and J ends, which lost 2 bases and 5 bases, there was a span of 6 bases. Germline loops: CDR1 KGHDR, CDR2 SFDVKD. The CDR3 DNA sequence: TGTGCCACCAGTGATTCGGGACACAATGAGCAGTTCTTC. Protein sequence: CATSDSGHNEQFF.

This clonotype was counted only a few times. The V call is TRBV7-2, the J call TRBJ1-2; a possible D gene is TRBD1 (5 bases). Germline loops: CDR1 SGHTA, CDR2 FQGNSA. V was pared by 3 bases and J by 6 bases, with 11 bases between. The CDR3 has 13 amino acids. The CDR3 DNA reads as TGTGCCAGCAGCTTGCTCCAGGGAAATGGCTACACCTTC. Its translation: CASSLLQGNGYTF.

This clonotype was recorded a few times. The V gene is TRBV7-9, the J gene TRBJ2-7; perhaps D is TRBD1 or TRBD2 (5 bases each). V was trimmed by 4 bases and J by 2 bases, leaving 24 bases between them. This CDR3 region has 18 residues. The germline V gene has CDR1 SEHNR and CDR2 FQNEAQ (reference sequence). The CDR3 DNA reads as TGTGCCAGCAGCTCCTCCGCAGCTTGGGACGAAAGCCCCTACGAGCAGTACGTC. Translation: CASSSSAAWDESPYEQYV.

In this sample, this clonotype turned up a few times. This chain joins TRBV6-6 and TRBJ1-1, with D hard to call. Between the trimmed V and J ends, which lost 2 bases and 0 bases, there was a span of 13 bases. CDR1 is MNHNY, CDR2 SVGAGI, per germline (reference sequence). There are 16 residues in the CDR3. The CDR3 DNA follows: TGTGCCAGCAGTTACCCGGGAGCTGGTATGAACACTGAAGCTTTCTTT. Translated, it gives CASSYPGAGMNTEAFF.

The chain uses TRBV27 and TRBJ1-5, with D possibly TRBD1 on 6 matching bases. The CDR3 totals 14 residues. Trimming stripped 4 bases from V and 3 bases from J, with 10 bases between. Germline CDR1 and CDR2: MNHEY and SMNVEV (reference sequence). The DNA for the CDR3 is TGTGCCAGCAGTTCATCAGGGGACAATCAGCCCCAGCATTTT. It encodes CASSSSGDNQPQHF.

V usage is TRBV6-2 or TRBV6-3 and J usage is TRBJ2-5, with D perhaps assigned TRBD1 or TRBD2 (5 bases each). CDR1 is MNHEY and CDR2 is SVGEGT in the germline V gene. V lost 2 bases to trimming and J lost 9 bases, with 13 bases between them. The CDR3 loop spans 13 amino acids. CDR3 residues: CASSYGTPSSQYF. The DNA for the CDR3 is TGTGCCAGCAGTTACGGGACCCCATCTTCCCAGTACTTC.

The J gene is TRBJ1-2, the V gene TRBV7-9, with D possibly being TRBD1 (5 bases). This CDR3 has 15 residues. CDR1 is SEHNR and CDR2 is FQNEAQ in the germline V gene (reference sequence). The V end was cut by 4 bases, the J end by 4 bases, with 16 bases between. The CDR3 DNA is TGTGCCAGCAGCTCAAGCAGGGACTCGAGCTATGGCTACACCTTC. Translation gives CASSSSRDSSYGYTF. Complete variable domain (other parts from reference TRBV7-9 and TRBJ1-2): DTGVSQNPRHKITKRGQNVTFRCDPISEHNRLYWYRQTLGQGPEFLTYFQNEAQLEKSRLLSDRFSAERPKGSFSTLEIQRTEQGDSAMYLCASSSSRDSSYGYTFGSGTRLTVV.

The J gene is TRBJ2-2, the V gene TRBV4-1; D may be TRBD1 (6 bases). This CDR3 spans 15 amino acids. CDR1 and CDR2 (germline): MGHRA, YSYEKL. V shed 5 bases and J shed 2 bases, with 12 bases lying between them. The CDR3 spells CASSSWDINTGELFF. For the CDR3, the DNA is TGCGCCAGCAGCTCCTGGGACATTAACACCGGGGAGCTGTTTTTT.

The gene calls are TRBV20-1 and TRBJ2-7; D gene uncertain. Trimming removed 6 bases from V and 0 bases from J, with 12 bases in between. The CDR3 is 13 amino acids. The germline V gene has CDR1 DFQATT and CDR2 SNEGSKA (reference sequence). CDR3 bases: TGCAGTGCAGAAAAGGAATTCTCCTACGAGCAGTACGTC. The encoded protein is CSAEKEFSYEQYV.

This rearrangement joins TRBV5-6 to TRBJ2-2, with no clear D. This CDR3 has 14 amino acids. Germline V CDR1 and CDR2: SGHDT, YYEEEE. With 0 bases removed from V and 6 bases from J, the gap between germline ends came to 9 bases. Here the CDR3 reads CASSLGGFAGELFF. CDR3 nucleotides: TGTGCCAGCAGCTTGGGAGGCTTTGCCGGGGAGCTGTTTTTT.

This rearrangement joins TRBV7-9 to TRBJ2-5; D is possibly TRBD1 (6 bases). CDR3 length equals 16 residues. The germline V gene has CDR1 SEHNR and CDR2 FQNEAQ (reference sequence). V was clipped by 5 bases and J by 5 bases, with 21 bases between them. Here the CDR3 DNA reads TGTGCCAGCAGCCCAACCGGGACATTAATAAAGGAGACCCAGTACTTC. Translating gives CASSPTGTLIKETQYF.

This clonotype was seen more than once but under ten times. The rearrangement joins TRBV7-6 to TRBJ2-3; no reliable D call. The CDR3 covers 14 residues. CDR1 SGHVS and CDR2 FNYEAQ come from the germline V gene. V was shortened by 1 base and J by 6 bases, with 11 bases between the two germline ends. CDR3 region: CASSLDPPQDTQYF. The CDR3 region has the DNA TGTGCCAGCAGCTTAGACCCCCCCCAGGATACGCAGTATTTT.

CDR3 amino acids: CASSDRGHLLNTEAFF. The CDR3 bases are TGTGCCAGCAGTGATAGGGGGCACCTTTTGAACACTGAAGCTTTCTTT. The chain joins TRBV6-1 to TRBJ1-1, with 7 bases identical to TRBD1. The germline gives CDR1 MNHNS, CDR2 SASEGT. V dropped 3 bases and J dropped 0; count of bases not matched to a gene: 7. This CDR3 is built from 16 residues.

CDR3 coding DNA: TGTGCCAGCAGTGACATACCTATTAACTATGGCTACACCTTC. Amino acid sequence: CASSDIPINYGYTF. The genes are TRBV27 and TRBJ1-2, with D unresolved. CDR3 size: 14 residues. Trimming stripped 5 bases from V and 1 base from J, with 11 bases between. Germline CDR1 and CDR2: MNHEY and SMNVEV (reference sequence).